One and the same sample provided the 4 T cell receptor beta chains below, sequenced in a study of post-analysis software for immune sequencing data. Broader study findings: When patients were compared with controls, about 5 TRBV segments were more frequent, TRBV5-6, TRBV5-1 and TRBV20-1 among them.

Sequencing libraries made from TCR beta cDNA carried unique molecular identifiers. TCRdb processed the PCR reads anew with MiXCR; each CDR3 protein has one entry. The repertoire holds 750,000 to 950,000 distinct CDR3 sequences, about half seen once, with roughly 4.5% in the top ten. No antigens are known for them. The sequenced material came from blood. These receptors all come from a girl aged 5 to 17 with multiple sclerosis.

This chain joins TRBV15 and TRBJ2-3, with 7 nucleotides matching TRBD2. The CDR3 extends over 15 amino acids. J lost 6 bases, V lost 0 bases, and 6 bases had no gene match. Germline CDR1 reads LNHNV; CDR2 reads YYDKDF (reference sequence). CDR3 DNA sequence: TGTGCCACCAGCAGAGATCCCGCGGGAGCGGATACGCAGTATTTT. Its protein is CATSRDPAGADTQYF.

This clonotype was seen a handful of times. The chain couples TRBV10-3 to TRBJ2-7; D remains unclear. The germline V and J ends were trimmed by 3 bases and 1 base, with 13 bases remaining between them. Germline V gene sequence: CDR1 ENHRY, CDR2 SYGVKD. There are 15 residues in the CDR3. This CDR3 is CAISDIRTASYEQYF. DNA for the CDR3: TGTGCCATCAGTGACATTCGGACCGCATCCTACGAGCAGTACTTC.

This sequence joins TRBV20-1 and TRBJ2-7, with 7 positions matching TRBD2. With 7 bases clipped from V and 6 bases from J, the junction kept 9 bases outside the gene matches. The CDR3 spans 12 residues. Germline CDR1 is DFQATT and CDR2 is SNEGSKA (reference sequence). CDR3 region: CSVRPGGSEQYF. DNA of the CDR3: TGCAGTGTGAGGCCGGGGGGATCCGAGCAGTACTTC.

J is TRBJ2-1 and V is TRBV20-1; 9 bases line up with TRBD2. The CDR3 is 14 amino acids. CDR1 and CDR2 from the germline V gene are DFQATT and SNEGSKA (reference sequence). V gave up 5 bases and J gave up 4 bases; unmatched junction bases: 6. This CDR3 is CSACSGSGYNEQFF. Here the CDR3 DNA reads TGCAGTGCTTGTAGCGGGAGCGGATACAATGAGCAGTTCTTC.